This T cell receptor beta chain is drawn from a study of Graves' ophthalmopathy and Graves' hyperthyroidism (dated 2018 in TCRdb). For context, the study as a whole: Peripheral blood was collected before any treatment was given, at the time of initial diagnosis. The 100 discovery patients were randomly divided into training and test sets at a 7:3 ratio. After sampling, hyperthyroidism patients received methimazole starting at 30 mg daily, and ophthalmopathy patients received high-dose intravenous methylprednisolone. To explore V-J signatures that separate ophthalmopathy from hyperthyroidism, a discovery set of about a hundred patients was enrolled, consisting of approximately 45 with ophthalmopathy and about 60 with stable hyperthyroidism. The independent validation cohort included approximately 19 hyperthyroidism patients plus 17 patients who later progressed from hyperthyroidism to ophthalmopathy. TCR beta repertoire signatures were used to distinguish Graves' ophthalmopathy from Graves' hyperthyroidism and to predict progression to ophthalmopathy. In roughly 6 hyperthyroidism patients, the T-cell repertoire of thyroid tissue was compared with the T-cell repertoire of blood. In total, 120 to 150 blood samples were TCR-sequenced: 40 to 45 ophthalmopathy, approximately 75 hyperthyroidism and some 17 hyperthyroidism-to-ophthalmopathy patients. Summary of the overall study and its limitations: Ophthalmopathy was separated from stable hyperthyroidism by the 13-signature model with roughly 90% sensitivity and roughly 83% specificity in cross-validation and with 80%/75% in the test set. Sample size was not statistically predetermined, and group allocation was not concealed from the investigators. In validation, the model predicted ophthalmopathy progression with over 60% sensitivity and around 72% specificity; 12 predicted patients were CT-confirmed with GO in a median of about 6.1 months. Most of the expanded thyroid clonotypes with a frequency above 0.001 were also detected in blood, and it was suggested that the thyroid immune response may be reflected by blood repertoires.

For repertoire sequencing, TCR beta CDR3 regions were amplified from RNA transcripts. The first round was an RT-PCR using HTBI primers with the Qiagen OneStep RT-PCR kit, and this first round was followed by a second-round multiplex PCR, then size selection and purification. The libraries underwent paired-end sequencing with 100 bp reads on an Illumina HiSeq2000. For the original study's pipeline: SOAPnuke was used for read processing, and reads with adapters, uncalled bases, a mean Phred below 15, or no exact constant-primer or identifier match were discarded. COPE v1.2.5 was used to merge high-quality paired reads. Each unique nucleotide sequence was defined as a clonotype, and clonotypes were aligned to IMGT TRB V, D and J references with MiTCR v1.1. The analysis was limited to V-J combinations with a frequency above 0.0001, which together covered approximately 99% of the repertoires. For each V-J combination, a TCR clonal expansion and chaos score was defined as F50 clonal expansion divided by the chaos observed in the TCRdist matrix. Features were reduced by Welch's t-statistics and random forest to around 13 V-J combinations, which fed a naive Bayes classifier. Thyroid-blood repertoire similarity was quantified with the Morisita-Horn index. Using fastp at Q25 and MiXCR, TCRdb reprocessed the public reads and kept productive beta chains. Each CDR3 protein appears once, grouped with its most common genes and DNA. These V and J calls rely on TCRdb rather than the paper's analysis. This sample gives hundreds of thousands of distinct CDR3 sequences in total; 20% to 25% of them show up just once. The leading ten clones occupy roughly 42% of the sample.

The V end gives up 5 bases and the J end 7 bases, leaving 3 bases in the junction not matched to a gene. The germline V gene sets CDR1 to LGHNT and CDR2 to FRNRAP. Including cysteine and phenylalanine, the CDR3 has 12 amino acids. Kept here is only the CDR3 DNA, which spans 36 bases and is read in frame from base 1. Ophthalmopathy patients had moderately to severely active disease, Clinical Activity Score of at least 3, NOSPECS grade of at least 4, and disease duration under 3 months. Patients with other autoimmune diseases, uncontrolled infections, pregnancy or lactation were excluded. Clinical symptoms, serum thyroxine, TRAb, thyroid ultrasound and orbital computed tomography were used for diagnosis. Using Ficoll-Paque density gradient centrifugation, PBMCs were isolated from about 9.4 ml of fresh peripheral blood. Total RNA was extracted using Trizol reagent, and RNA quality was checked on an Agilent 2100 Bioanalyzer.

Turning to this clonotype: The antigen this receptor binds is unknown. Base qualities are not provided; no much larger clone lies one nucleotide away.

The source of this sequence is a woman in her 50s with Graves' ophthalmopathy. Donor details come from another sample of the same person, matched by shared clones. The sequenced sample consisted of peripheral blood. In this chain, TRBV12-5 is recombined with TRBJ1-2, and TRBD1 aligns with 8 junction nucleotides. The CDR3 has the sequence CASGMDRVGYTF. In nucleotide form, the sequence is TGTGCTAGTGGTATGGACAGGGTTGGCTACACCTTC.